The text below deals with one TCR beta chain. Its matching antigen is unknown. As to time point: cycle 4 day 1 (C4D1), after less than 7 weeks of nivolumab. Relapse was seen in all patients after autologous stem cell transplantation, and brentuximab vedotin exposure was variable. The study purified CD4+ T cells from thawed PBMCs using magnetic negative selection. The record originates from a study of PD-1 blockade in classical Hodgkin lymphoma. Whole-study results and caveats: Baseline TCR diversity was reportedly lower in newly diagnosed patients than in healthy donors. It was reported as lower still in relapsed/refractory patients.

Data came from immunoSEQ multiplex PCR; TCRdb stores just in-frame clones and leaves some out. The sample includes around 31,000 clones, around 84% of them seen just once. The sequence derives from a human donor with classical Hodgkin lymphoma. The specimen comprised CD4+ T cells from blood, sampled before the fourth cycle of nivolumab.

CDR3 sequence reads: CASIIGVYNEAFF. CDR3 coding DNA: TGTGCCAGCATTATAGGAGTTTATAACGAAGCTTTCTTT. This sequence joins TRBV2 and TRBJ1-1; D is ambiguous. The CDR3 contains 13 residues. V was trimmed by 7 bases and J by 8 bases, leaving 17 bases between them. The germline CDR1 and CDR2 sequences are SNHLY and FYNNEI.